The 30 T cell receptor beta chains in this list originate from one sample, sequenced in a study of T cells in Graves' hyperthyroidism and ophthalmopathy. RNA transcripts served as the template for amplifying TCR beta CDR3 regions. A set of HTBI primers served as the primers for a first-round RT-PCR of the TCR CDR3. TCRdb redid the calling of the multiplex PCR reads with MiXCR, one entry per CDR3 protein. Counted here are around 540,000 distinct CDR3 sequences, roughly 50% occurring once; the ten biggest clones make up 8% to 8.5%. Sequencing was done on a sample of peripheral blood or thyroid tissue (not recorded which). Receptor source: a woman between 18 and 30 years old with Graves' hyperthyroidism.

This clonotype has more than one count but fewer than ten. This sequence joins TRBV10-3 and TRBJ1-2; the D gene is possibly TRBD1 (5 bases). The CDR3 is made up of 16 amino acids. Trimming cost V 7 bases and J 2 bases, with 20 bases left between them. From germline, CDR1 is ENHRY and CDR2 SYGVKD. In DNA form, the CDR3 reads TGTGCCATCAACCAGGGCGAGGACCGCAGAAACTATGGCTACACCTTC. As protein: CAINQGEDRRNYGYTF.

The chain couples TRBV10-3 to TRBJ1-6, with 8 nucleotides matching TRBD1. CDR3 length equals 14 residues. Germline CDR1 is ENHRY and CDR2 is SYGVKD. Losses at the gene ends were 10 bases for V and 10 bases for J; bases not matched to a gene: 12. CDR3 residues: CATRPGQESSPLHF. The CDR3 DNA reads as TGTGCCACCAGGCCGGGACAGGAGAGCTCACCCCTCCACTTT.

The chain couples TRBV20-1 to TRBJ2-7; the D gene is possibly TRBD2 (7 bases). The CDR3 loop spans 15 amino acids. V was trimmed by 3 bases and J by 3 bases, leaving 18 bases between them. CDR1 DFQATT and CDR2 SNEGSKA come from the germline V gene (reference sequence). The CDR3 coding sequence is TGCAGTGCTAGTAGGGGGGGCGGCGGTCGCTACGAGCAGTACTTC. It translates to CSASRGGGGRYEQYF.

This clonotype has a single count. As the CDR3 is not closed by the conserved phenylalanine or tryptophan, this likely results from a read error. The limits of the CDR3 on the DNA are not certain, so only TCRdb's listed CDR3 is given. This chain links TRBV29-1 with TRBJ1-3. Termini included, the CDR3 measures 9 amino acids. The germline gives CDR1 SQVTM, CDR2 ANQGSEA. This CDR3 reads CSVEAGGPT.

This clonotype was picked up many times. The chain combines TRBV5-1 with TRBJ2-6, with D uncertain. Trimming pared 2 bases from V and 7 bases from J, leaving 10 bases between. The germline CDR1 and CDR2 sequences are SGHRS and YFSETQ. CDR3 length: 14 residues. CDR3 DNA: TGCGCCAGCAGCTTAGACTGGGCTGCCAACGTCCTGACTTTC. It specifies CASSLDWAANVLTF.

DNA of the CDR3: TGTGCCAGTAGTGACCTACTCCGGGAGCAGCCCCAGCATTTT. This sequence encodes CASSDLLREQPQHF. The V and J genes are TRBV19 and TRBJ1-5; D is ambiguous. The CDR3 is 14 residues long. CDR1 is LNHDA and CDR2 is SQIVND in the germline V gene (reference sequence). V was clipped by 5 bases and J by 7 bases, with 15 bases between them.

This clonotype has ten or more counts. DNA of the CDR3: TGTGCCAGCAGCATCAGGGAGTCTGGGGCCAACGTCCTGACTTTC. Its protein is CASSIRESGANVLTF. V is TRBV7-9 and J is TRBJ2-6; the D call may be TRBD1 or TRBD2 (5 bases each). CDR3 length equals 15 residues. The V end was cut by 5 bases, the J end by 1 base, with 9 bases between. CDR1 is SEHNR and CDR2 is FQNEAQ in the germline V gene (reference sequence). Filled out from reference TRBV7-9 and TRBJ2-6, the complete variable domain reads DTGVSQNPRHKITKRGQNVTFRCDPISEHNRLYWYRQTLGQGPEFLTYFQNEAQLEKSRLLSDRFSAERPKGSFSTLEIQRTEQGDSAMYLCASSIRESGANVLTFGAGSRLTVL.

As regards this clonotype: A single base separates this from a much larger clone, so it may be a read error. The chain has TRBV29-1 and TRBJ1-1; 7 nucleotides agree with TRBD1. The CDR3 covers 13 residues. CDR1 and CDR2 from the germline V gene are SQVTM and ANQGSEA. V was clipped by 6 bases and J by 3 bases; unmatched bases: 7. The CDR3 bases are TGCAGCGTAAAGACAGGGCTTGACACTGAAGCTTTCTTT. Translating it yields CSVKTGLDTEAFF. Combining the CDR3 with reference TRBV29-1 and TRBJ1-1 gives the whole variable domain SAVISQKPSRDICQRGTSLTIQCQVDSQVTMMFWYRQQPGQSLTLIATANQGSEATYESGFVIDKFPISRPNLTFSTLTVSNMSPEDSSIYLCSVKTGLDTEAFFGQGTRLTVV.

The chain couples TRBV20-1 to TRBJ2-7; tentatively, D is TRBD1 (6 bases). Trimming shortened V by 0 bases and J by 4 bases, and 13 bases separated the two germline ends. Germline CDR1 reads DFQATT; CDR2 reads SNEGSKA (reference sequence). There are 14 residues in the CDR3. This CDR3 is CSAREGTGLYEQYF. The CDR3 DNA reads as TGCAGTGCTAGAGAGGGAACAGGGCTGTACGAGCAGTACTTC.

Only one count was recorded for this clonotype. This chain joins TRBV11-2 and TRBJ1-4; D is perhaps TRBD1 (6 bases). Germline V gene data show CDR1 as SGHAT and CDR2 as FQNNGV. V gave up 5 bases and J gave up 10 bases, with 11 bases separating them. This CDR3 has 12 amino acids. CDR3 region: CASSAGDIKLFF. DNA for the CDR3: TGTGCCAGCAGCGCCGGGGACATAAAACTGTTTTTT. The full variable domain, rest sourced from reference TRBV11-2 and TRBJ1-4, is EAGVAQSPRYKIIEKRQSVAFWCNPISGHATLYWYQQILGQGPKLLIQFQNNGVVDDSQLPKDRFSAERLKGVDSTLKIQPAKLEDSAVYLCASSAGDIKLFFGSGTQLSVL.

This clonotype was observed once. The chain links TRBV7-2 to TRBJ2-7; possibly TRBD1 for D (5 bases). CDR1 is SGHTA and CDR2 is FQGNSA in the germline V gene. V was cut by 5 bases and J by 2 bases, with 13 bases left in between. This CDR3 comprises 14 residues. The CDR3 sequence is CASSQDDRAYEQYF. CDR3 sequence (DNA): TGTGCCAGCAGCCAGGACGACAGAGCCTACGAGCAGTACTTC.

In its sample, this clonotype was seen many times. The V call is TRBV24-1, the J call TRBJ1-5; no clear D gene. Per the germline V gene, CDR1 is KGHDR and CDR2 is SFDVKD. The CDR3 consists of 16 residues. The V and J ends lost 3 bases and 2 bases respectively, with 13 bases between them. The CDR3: CATSDRVGYRNQPQHF. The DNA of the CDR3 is TGTGCCACCAGTGATAGGGTCGGGTATCGCAATCAGCCCCAGCATTTT.

CDR3 DNA: TGTGCCAGCAGCGACTATCCCTCGGGGGGGACCCAGTACTTC. It yields the protein CASSDYPSGGTQYF. The chain uses TRBV7-9 and TRBJ2-5, with TRBD2 matching over 7 bases. Germline assignment: CDR1 SEHNR and CDR2 FQNEAQ (reference sequence). CDR3 length: 14 amino acids. J lost 7 bases, V lost 5 bases, and 10 bases had no gene match. The entire variable domain, with the rest obtained from reference TRBV7-9 and TRBJ2-5, is as follows: DTGVSQNPRHKITKRGQNVTFRCDPISEHNRLYWYRQTLGQGPEFLTYFQNEAQLEKSRLLSDRFSAERPKGSFSTLEIQRTEQGDSAMYLCASSDYPSGGTQYFGPGTRLLVL.

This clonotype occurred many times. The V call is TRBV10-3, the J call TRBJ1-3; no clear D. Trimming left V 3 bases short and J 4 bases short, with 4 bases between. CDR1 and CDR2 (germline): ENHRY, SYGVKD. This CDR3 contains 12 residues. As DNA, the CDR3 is TGTGCCATCAGTGAAGCCGGAAACACCATATATTTT. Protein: CAISEAGNTIYF.

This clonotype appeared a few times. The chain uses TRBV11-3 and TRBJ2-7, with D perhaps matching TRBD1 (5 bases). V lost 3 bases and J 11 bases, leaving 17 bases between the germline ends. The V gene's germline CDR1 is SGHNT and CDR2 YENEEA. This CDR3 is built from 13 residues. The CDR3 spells CASSLYRKGAKYF. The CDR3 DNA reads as TGTGCCAGCAGCTTGTACAGGAAAGGCGCGAAGTACTTC.

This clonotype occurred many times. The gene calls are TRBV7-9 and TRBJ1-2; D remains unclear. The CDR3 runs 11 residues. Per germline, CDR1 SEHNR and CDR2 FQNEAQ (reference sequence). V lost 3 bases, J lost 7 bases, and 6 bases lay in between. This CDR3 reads CASSLTGGYTF. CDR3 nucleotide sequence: TGTGCCAGCAGCTTGACCGGTGGCTACACCTTC.

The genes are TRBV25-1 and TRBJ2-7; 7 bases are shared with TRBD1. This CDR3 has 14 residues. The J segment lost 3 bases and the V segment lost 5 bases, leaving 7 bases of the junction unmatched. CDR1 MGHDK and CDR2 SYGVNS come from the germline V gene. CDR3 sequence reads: CASSKPGQIYEQYF. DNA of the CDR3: TGTGCCAGCAGTAAACCGGGACAGATCTACGAGCAGTACTTC.

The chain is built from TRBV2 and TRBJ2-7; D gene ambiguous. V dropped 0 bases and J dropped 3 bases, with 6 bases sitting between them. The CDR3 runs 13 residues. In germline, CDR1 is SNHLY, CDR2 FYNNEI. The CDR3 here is CASSEARFYEQYF. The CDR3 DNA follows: TGTGCCAGCAGTGAAGCTAGGTTCTACGAGCAGTACTTC.

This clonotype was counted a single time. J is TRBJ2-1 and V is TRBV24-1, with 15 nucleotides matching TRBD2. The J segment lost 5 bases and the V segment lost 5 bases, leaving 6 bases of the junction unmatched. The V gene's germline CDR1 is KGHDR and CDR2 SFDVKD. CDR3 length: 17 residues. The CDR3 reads CATSARTSGRVNNEQFF. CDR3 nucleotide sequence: TGTGCCACCAGTGCCAGGACTAGCGGGAGGGTGAACAATGAGCAGTTCTTC.

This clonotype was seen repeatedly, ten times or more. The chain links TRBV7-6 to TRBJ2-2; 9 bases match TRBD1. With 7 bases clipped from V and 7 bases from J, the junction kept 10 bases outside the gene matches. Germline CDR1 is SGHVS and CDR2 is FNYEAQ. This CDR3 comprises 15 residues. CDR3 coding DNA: TGTGCCAGCATCGGAACAGGGGGCGCGAACGGGGAGCTGTTTTTT. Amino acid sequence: CASIGTGGANGELFF. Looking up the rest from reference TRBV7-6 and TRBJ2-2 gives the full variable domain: GAGVSQSPRYKVTKRGQDVALRCDPISGHVSLYWYRQALGQGPEFLTYFNYEAQQDKSGLPNDRFSAERPEGSISTLTIQRTEQRDSAMYRCASIGTGGANGELFFGEGSRLTVL.

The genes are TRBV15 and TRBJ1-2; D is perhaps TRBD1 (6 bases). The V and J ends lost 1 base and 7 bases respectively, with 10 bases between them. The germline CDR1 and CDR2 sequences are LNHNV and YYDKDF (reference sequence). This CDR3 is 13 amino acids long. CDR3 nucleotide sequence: TGTGCCACCAGCAGAGTGGGGGGCGTTGGCTACACCTTC. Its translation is CATSRVGGVGYTF.

The CDR3 DNA is TGTGCCTGGAGTTCCGGGGTGGACTATGGCTACACCTTC. It is translated as CAWSSGVDYGYTF. The rearrangement links TRBV7-2 to TRBJ1-2; D not certain. The CDR3 loop spans 13 amino acids. V shed 11 bases and J shed 3 bases, with 16 bases lying between them. CDR1 is SGHTA, CDR2 FQGNSA, per germline.

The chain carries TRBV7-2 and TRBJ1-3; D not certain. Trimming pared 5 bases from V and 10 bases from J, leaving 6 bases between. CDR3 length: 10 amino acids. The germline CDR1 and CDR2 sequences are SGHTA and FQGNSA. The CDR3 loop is CASSPNTIYF. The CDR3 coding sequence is TGTGCCAGCAGCCCCAATACCATATATTTT.

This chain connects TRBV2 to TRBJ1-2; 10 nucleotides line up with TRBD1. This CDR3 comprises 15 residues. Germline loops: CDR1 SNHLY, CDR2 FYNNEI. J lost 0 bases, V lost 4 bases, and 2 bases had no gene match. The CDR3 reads CASSAGTGANYGYTF. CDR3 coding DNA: TGTGCCAGCAGTGCCGGGACAGGGGCTAACTATGGCTACACCTTC.

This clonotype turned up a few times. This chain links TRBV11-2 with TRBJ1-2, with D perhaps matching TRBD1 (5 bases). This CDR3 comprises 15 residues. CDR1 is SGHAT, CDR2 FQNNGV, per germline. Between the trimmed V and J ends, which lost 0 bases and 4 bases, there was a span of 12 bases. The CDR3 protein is CASSLDEGTVYGYTF. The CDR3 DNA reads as TGTGCCAGCAGCTTAGATGAGGGGACGGTCTATGGCTACACCTTC.

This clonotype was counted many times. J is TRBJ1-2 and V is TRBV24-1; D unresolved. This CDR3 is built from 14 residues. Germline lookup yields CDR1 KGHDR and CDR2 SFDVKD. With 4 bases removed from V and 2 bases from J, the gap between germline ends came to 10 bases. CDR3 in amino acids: CATSEPRRNYGYTF. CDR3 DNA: TGTGCCACCAGTGAACCTAGGAGAAACTATGGCTACACCTTC.

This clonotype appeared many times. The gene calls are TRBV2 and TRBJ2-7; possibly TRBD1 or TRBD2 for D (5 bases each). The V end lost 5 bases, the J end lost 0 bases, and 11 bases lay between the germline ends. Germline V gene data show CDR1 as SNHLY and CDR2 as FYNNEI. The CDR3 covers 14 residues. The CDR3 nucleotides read TGTGCCAGCAGTTACGGGGCAGGCTCCTACGAGCAGTACTTC. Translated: CASSYGAGSYEQYF.

DNA of the CDR3: TGCAGTGCTAGTCCTGGACAGGCGGGGGGGACTGAAGCTTTCTTT. Its translation is CSASPGQAGGTEAFF. J is TRBJ1-1 and V is TRBV20-1; 7 bases are shared with TRBD1. With V trimmed by 3 bases and J by 5 bases, 12 bases remained unmatched. CDR1 DFQATT and CDR2 SNEGSKA come from the germline V gene (reference sequence). The CDR3 extends over 15 amino acids.

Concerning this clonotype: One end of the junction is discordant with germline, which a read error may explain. CDR3 coding DNA: TGTGCCAGCAGCTTGCTAGCGAACACCGGGGAGCTGCTTTTT. Its protein product is CASSLLANTGELLF. The rearrangement uses TRBV7-9 and TRBJ2-2; TRBD2 is a possible D gene (6 bases). The CDR3 runs 14 residues. The germline CDR1 and CDR2 sequences are SEHNR and FQNEAQ (reference sequence). Using reference TRBV7-9 and TRBJ2-2 for the parts outside the CDR3, the full variable domain is DTGVSQNPRHKITKRGQNVTFRCDPISEHNRLYWYRQTLGQGPEFLTYFQNEAQLEKSRLLSDRFSAERPKGSFSTLEIQRTEQGDSAMYLCASSLLANTGELLFGEGSRLTVL.

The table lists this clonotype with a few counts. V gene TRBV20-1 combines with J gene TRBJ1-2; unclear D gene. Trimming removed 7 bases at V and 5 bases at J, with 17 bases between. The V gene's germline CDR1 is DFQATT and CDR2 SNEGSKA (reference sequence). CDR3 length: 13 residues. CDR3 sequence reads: CSVDGRRDYGYTF. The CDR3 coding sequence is TGCAGTGTCGATGGTCGGAGGGATTATGGCTACACCTTC.